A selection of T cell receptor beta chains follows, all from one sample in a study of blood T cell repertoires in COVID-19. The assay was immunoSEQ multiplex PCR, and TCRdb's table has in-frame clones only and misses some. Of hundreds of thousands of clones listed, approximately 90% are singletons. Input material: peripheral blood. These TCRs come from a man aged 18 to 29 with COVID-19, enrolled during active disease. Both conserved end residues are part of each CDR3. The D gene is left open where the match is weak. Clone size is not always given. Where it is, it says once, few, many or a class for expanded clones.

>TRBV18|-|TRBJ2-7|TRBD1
CASSPSGDRGEEQYF
TGTGCCAGCTCACCCTCGGGGGACAGGGGAGAAGAGCAGTACTTC
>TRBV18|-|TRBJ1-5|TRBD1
CASSGQGADQPQHF
TGTGCCAGCTCTGGACAGGGGGCGGATCAGCCCCAGCATTTT
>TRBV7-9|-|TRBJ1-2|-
CASSFGQSYGYTF
TGTGCCAGCAGCTTTGGGCAGAGCTATGGCTACACCTTC
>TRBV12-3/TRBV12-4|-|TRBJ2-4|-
CASSLNPRGQYF
TGTGCCAGCAGTTTAAACCCTCGGGGACAGTACTTC
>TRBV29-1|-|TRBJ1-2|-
CSVEEGAGESYGYTF
TGCAGCGTTGAAGAGGGGGCAGGGGAGAGCTATGGCTACACCTTC
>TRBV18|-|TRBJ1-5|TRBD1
CASSPRQGLNQPQHF
TGTGCCAGCTCACCACGACAGGGGTTAAATCAGCCCCAGCATTTT
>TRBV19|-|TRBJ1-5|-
CASSRYTGTKEPQHF
TGTGCCAGTAGTCGTTATACAGGGACGAAGGAGCCCCAGCATTTT
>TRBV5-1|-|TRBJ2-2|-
CASSLGRVNTGELFF
TGCGCCAGCAGCTTGGGCCGGGTCAACACCGGGGAGCTGTTTTTT
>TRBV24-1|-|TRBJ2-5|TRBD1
CATSDPTGNQETQYF
TGTGCCACCAGTGATCCGACAGGGAACCAAGAGACCCAGTACTTC
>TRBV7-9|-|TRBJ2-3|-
CASSLVAGLLPDTQYF
TGTGCCAGCAGCTTAGTCGCGGGACTCCTCCCAGATACGCAGTATTTT
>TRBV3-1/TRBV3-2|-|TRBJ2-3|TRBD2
CASSQGSSGSLYTQYF
TGTGCCAGCAGCCAAGGGTCTAGCGGGAGCCTATATACGCAGTATTTT
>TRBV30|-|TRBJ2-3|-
CAWTLRNTDTQYF
TGTGCCTGGACACTGCGGAACACAGATACGCAGTATTTT
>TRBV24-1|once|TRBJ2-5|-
CATSDFGSAQETQYF
TGTGCCACCAGTGATTTCGGCAGCGCCCAGGAGACCCAGTACTTC
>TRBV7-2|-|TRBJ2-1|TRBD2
CASSPFAGGHNEQFF
TGTGCCAGCAGCCCGTTCGCGGGAGGCCACAATGAGCAGTTCTTC
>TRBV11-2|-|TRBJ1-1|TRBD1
CASSLSTGGGTEAFF
TGTGCCAGCAGCTTAAGTACAGGGGGCGGCACTGAAGCTTTCTTT
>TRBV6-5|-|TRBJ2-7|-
CASSRTDTYEQYF
TGTGCCAGCAGCCGGACAGACACCTACGAGCAGTACTTC
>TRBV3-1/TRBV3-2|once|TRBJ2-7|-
CASSQGLRRDAYEQYF
TGTGCCAGCAGCCAAGGTCTCCGTCGGGATGCCTACGAGCAGTACTTC
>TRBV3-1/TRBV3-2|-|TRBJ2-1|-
CASSLTGSSYNEQFF
TGTGCCAGCAGCCTGACAGGTTCCTCCTACAATGAGCAGTTCTTC
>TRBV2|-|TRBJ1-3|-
CARTELQSSGNTIYF
TGTGCCAGGACGGAGCTACAAAGCTCTGGAAACACCATATATTTT
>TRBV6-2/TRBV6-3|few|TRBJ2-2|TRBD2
CASSNRGLAGYTGELFF
TGTGCCAGCAGTAACAGGGGACTAGCGGGGTACACCGGGGAGCTGTTTTTT
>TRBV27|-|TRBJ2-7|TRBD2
CASSPMTSFYEQYF
TGTGCCAGCAGTCCGATGACTAGCTTCTACGAGCAGTACTTC
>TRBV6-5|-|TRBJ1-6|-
CASSSGLSPLHF
TGTGCCAGCAGTTCAGGGTTATCACCCCTCCACTTT
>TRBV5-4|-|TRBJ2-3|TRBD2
CASSLGGGDTDTQYF
TGTGCCAGCAGCTTGGGCGGGGGTGACACAGATACGCAGTATTTT
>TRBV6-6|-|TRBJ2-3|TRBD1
CASSFLGQASAGTQYF
TGTGCCAGCAGTTTCCTAGGACAGGCATCCGCCGGTACGCAGTATTTT
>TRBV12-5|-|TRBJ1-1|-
CASGFTQGLAEAFF
TGTGCTAGTGGTTTTACGCAGGGGTTAGCCGAAGCTTTCTTT
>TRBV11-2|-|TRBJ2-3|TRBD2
CASSRRLAGGSTDTQYF
TGTGCCAGCAGCCGACGACTAGCGGGAGGGTCCACAGATACGCAGTATTTT
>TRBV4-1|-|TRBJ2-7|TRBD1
CASSVGQGSGYEQYF
TGCGCCAGCAGCGTCGGACAGGGAAGCGGCTACGAGCAGTACTTC
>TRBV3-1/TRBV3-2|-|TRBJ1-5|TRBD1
CASSQNPTGNQPQHF
TGTGCCAGCAGCCAAAACCCGACAGGGAATCAGCCCCAGCATTTT
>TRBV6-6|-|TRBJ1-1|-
CASSQGWNTEAFF
TGTGCCAGCAGCCAGGGGTGGAACACTGAAGCTTTCTTT
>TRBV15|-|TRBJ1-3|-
CATSRDRGGAGNTIYF
TGTGCCACCAGCAGAGATCGAGGGGGGGCTGGAAACACCATATATTTT
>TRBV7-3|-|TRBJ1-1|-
CASSFEVMNTEAFF
TGTGCCAGCAGCTTCGAGGTGATGAACACTGAAGCTTTCTTT
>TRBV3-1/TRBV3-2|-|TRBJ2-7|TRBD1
CASSFGRGLEQYF
TGTGCCAGCAGCTTTGGCAGGGGGCTCGAGCAGTACTTC
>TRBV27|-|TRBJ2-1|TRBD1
CASSPGQGVSYNEQFF
TGTGCCAGCAGTCCGGGACAGGGGGTCTCCTACAATGAGCAGTTCTTC
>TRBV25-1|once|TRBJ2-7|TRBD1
CASSPPGQVLYEQYF
TGTGCCAGCAGCCCCCCGGGACAGGTTCTCTACGAGCAGTACTTC
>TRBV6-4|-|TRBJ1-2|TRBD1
CASRADREEGYTF
TGTGCCAGCAGGGCAGACAGGGAGGAAGGCTACACCTTC
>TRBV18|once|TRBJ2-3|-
CASSRVEADTQYF
TGTGCCAGCTCACGGGTTGAGGCAGATACGCAGTATTTT
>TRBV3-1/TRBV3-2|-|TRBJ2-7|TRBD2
CASSQDLVAGVSGQYF
TGTGCCAGCAGCCAAGATCTAGTAGCGGGAGTTTCGGGGCAGTACTTC
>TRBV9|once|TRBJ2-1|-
CASSVAGHHGNEQFF
TGTGCCAGCAGCGTAGCAGGACACCACGGGAATGAGCAGTTCTTC
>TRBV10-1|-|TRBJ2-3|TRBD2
CASSVGGRADTQYF
TGCGCCAGCAGTGTTGGAGGGAGGGCAGATACGCAGTATTTT
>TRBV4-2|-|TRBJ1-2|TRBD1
CASSQTRRTGDGYTF
TGTGCCAGCAGCCAGACCCGTCGGACAGGGGACGGCTACACCTTC
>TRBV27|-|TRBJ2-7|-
CASRGGSYEQYF
TGTGCCAGCCGAGGCGGCTCCTACGAGCAGTACTTC
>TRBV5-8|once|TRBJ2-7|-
CASSKTVSYEQYF
TGTGCCAGCAGCAAGACAGTCTCCTACGAGCAGTACTTC
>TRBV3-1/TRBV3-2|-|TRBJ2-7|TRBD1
CASSQVDRVYEQYF
TGTGCCAGCAGCCAAGTGGACAGGGTCTACGAGCAGTACTTC
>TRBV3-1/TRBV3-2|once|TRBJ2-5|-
CASRPEGVWTQYF
TGTGCCAGCAGACCCGAGGGGGTCTGGACCCAGTACTTC
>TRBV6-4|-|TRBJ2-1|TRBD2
CASSEVSSGGAKDEQFF
TGTGCCAGCAGTGAGGTCTCTAGCGGGGGGGCCAAGGATGAGCAGTTCTTC
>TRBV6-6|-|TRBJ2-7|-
CARLKDSPVDEQYF
TGTGCCAGATTGAAGGACAGCCCCGTGGACGAGCAGTACTTC
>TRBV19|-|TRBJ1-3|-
CASMKTGTGNTIYF
TGTGCCAGTATGAAGACAGGAACTGGAAACACCATATATTTT
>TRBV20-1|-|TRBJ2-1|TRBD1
CSASDRVYFNEQFF
TGCAGTGCTAGTGACAGGGTATATTTCAATGAGCAGTTCTTC
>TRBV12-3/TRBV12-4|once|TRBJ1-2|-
CASSPGGGGYTF
TGTGCCAGCAGTCCCGGGGGGGGTGGCTACACCTTC
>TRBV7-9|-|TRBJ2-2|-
CASGRSGNTGELFF
TGTGCCAGCGGGCGAAGTGGGAACACCGGGGAGCTGTTTTTT
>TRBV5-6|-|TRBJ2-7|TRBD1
CASSTRQGLGEQYF
TGTGCCAGCAGCACCCGACAGGGCCTGGGCGAGCAGTACTTC
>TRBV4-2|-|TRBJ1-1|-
CASSPTDSANTEAFF
TGTGCCAGCAGCCCCACGGACAGCGCGAACACTGAAGCTTTCTTT
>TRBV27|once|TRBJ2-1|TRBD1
CASSLLGQAYEQFF
TGTGCCAGCAGTTTGTTGGGACAGGCATATGAGCAGTTCTTC
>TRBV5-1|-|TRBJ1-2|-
CASSLGTVGYTF
TGCGCCAGCAGCTTGGGAACGGTTGGCTACACCTTC
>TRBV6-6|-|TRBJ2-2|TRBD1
CASSPGQGLTGELFF
TGTGCCAGCAGTCCGGGACAGGGCCTTACCGGGGAGCTGTTTTTT
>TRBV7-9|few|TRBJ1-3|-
CASSYPATATGNTIYF
TGTGCCAGCAGCTATCCCGCGACAGCGACAGGAAACACCATATATTTT
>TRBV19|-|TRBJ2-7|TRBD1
CASSFVGQGFSYEQYF
TGTGCCAGTAGTTTCGTGGGACAGGGATTTTCCTACGAGCAGTACTTC
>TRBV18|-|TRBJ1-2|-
CASSPSQTGDYGYTF
TGTGCCAGCTCACCATCCCAGACAGGAGATTATGGCTACACCTTC
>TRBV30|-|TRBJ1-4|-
CAWTLQGMGKLFF
TGTGCCTGGACCCTACAGGGTATGGGGAAACTGTTTTTT
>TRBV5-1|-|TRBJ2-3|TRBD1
CASSAGQGHLDTQYF
TGCGCCAGCAGTGCGGGACAGGGGCACTTAGATACGCAGTATTTT